Listed below are T cell receptor beta chains from one sample, sequenced in a study of post-analysis software for immune sequencing data. TCRdb re-called the PCR reads through MiXCR, storing one row per CDR3 protein. Of hundreds of thousands of distinct CDR3 sequences listed, around 60% are singletons. Source material: blood. The receptors shown here come from a girl between 2 and 10 years old with multiple sclerosis. The CDR3 runs from the conserved cysteine through the conserved F or W. The order of the fields is D gene, V gene, CDR3 length, CDR3 protein. D genes are given only for firm matches.

TRBD2,TRBV7-2,14,CASRRGGPEDTQYF
TRBD2,TRBV25-1,15,CASSETLAGPQAQYF
TRBD2,TRBV12-3/TRBV12-4,18,CASSGPSGGASGANVLTF
TRBD2,TRBV19,15,CASRSSGGFYNEQFF
NA,TRBV6-2/TRBV6-3,14,CASSYSSNQETQYF
NA,TRBV7-9,15,CASSDGHRIDEKLFF
TRBD1,TRBV4-1,13,CASSLDRGHGYTF
NA,TRBV12-3/TRBV12-4,14,CASKTLGLSYEQYF
NA,TRBV12-3/TRBV12-4,12,CASRGATDTRYF
TRBD2,TRBV7-2,15,CASSFAGGNYNEQFF
NA,TRBV24-1,15,CATSDFGGGQETQYF
NA,TRBV7-9,14,CASSSPSVTGTQYF
NA,TRBV5-5,15,CASSSSRQGNQPQHF
NA,TRBV5-1,18,CASSPGVDYRGRGYGYTF
TRBD1,TRBV6-6,15,CASSIPGTGVNEQFF